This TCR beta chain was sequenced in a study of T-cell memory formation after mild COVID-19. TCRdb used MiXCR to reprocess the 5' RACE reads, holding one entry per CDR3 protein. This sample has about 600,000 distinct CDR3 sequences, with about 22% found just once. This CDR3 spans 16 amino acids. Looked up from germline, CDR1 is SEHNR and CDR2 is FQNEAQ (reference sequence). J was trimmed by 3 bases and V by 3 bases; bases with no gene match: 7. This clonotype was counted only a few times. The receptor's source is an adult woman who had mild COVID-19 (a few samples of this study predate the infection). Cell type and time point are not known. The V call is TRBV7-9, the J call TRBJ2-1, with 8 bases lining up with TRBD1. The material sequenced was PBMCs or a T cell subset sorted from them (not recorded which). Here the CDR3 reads CASSFLQGAVYNEQFF. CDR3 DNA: TGTGCCAGCAGCTTCCTCCAGGGGGCAGTCTACAATGAGCAGTTCTTC.